Below, 26 T cell receptor beta chains from the same sample are listed, as sequenced in a study of blood T cell repertoires in COVID-19. The data were produced by immunoSEQ multiplex PCR, yet TCRdb's version contains in-frame clones alone and is incomplete. The table includes over 250,000 clones, about 87% detected once. Sequencing input: peripheral blood. These receptors were collected from a woman aged 70-85 years with COVID-19, enrolled during active disease.

The V and J genes are TRBV29-1 and TRBJ2-7, with D possibly TRBD1 on 5 matching bases. The V end was cut by 8 bases, the J end by 4 bases, with 18 bases between. This CDR3 contains 13 residues. Germline V gene lookup returns CDR1 SQVTM and CDR2 ANQGSEA. CDR3 protein: CSFQRGPEYEQYF. The CDR3 bases are TGCAGCTTTCAAAGGGGCCCCGAGTACGAGCAGTACTTC.

V and J are TRBV21-1 and TRBJ1-1. TRBV21-1 is an annotated pseudogene. The CDR3 is 13 residues long. The CDR3 region is CASRLNPNTEAFF. CDR3 bases: TGTGCCAGCAGACTCAATCCGAACACTGAAGCTTTCTTT.

This chain joins TRBV6-5 and TRBJ1-5; 7 nucleotides line up with TRBD1. Germline values: CDR1 MNHEY, CDR2 SVGAGI. V was clipped by 9 bases and J by 4 bases; unmatched bases: 12. This CDR3 is 15 amino acids long. The CDR3 sequence: CASTGALRVNQPQHF. The CDR3, as DNA: TGTGCCAGTACAGGGGCCCTGCGGGTGAATCAGCCCCAGCATTTT.

The gene calls are TRBV28 and TRBJ2-7, with D tentatively TRBD2 (7 bases). Germline lookup yields CDR1 MDHEN and CDR2 SYDVKM. V lost 4 bases and J 4 bases, leaving 11 bases between the germline ends. CDR3 length equals 13 residues. CDR3 in DNA: TGTGCCAGCAGTTGGGGAGGGGGGTACGAGCAGTACTTC. Amino acid sequence: CASSWGGGYEQYF.

V is TRBV15 and J is TRBJ2-3, with D unclear. The CDR3 spans 17 residues. V dropped 3 bases and J dropped 4 bases, with 20 bases sitting between them. The V gene's germline CDR1 is LNHNV and CDR2 YYDKDF (reference sequence). CDR3 nucleotides: TGTGCCACCAGCAGGTCCCGTAGCAGTGAACCCTCAGATACGCAGTATTTT. Amino acids: CATSRSRSSEPSDTQYF.

The V gene is TRBV30, the J gene TRBJ2-5; TRBD2 aligns across 10 bases. The V gene's germline CDR1 is GTSNPN and CDR2 SVGIG (reference sequence). The CDR3 loop spans 13 amino acids. J was trimmed by 4 bases and V by 1 base; bases with no gene match: 0. CDR3 sequence: CAWSGLAGETQYF. The CDR3 nucleotides are TGTGCCTGGAGTGGACTAGCGGGAGAGACCCAGTACTTC. The full variable domain, its missing parts supplied by reference TRBV30 and TRBJ2-5, is SQTIHQWPATLVQPVGSPLSLECTVEGTSNPNLYWYRQAAGRGLQLLFYSVGIGQISSEVPQNLSASRPQDRQFILSSKKLLLSDSGFYLCAWSGLAGETQYFGPGTRLLVL.

The genes are TRBV11-2 and TRBJ2-1; no clear D gene. Trimming took off 1 base at V and 9 bases at J, with 13 bases between the two ends. In germline, CDR1 is SGHAT, CDR2 FQNNGV. The CDR3 is 14 residues long. In nucleotides, the CDR3 is TGTGCCAGCAGCTTAGGGTTAGCTTCATCTGAGCAGTTCTTC. Amino acid sequence: CASSLGLASSEQFF.

The chain combines TRBV11-2 with TRBJ1-2; D is undetermined. The germline gives CDR1 SGHAT, CDR2 FQNNGV. Trimming removed 0 bases at V and 8 bases at J, with 10 bases between. This CDR3 is built from 13 residues. Here the CDR3 DNA reads TGTGCCAGCAGCTTAGATACCGGGTTAGGCTACACCTTC. It specifies CASSLDTGLGYTF.

The V gene is TRBV3-1 (or the pseudogene TRBV3-2), the J gene TRBJ2-7; 8 bases map to TRBD1. This CDR3 has 14 residues. V shed 5 bases and J 5 bases; nucleotides not matched to a gene: 8. The germline V gene encodes CDR1 LGHDT and CDR2 YNNKEL (reference sequence). Here the CDR3 reads CASSSRDRWHEQYF. The CDR3 coding sequence is TGTGCCAGCAGCTCCCGGGACAGGTGGCACGAGCAGTACTTC.

The rearrangement joins TRBV11-2 to TRBJ2-3; D is uncertain. Trimming removed 0 bases from V and 6 bases from J, with 13 bases in between. Per the germline V gene, CDR1 is SGHAT and CDR2 is FQNNGV. This CDR3 contains 15 residues. This CDR3 is CASSLDTRSWDTQYF. CDR3 in DNA: TGTGCCAGCAGCTTAGATACTCGATCTTGGGATACGCAGTATTTT.

This sequence joins TRBV30 and TRBJ2-7; TRBD2 matches 12 bases. V trimming: 2 bases; J trimming: 7 bases; junction bases outside the gene matches: 6. Germline V CDR1 and CDR2: GTSNPN, SVGIG (reference sequence). CDR3 length: 14 residues. The CDR3 sequence is CAWSRLAGVEEQYF. For the CDR3, the DNA is TGTGCCTGGAGTAGACTAGCGGGAGTTGAGGAGCAGTACTTC.

The chain uses TRBV10-3 and TRBJ1-5; 7 positions agree with TRBD1. The CDR3 has 17 amino acids. Germline V gene sequence: CDR1 ENHRY, CDR2 SYGVKD. V was clipped by 0 bases and J by 2 bases; unmatched bases: 7. The CDR3 region is CAISESRTGAGNQPQHF. CDR3 coding DNA: TGTGCCATCAGTGAGTCAAGAACAGGGGCGGGCAATCAGCCCCAGCATTTT.

This clone was picked up one time. The chain has TRBV6-5 and TRBJ2-7; D possibly corresponds to TRBD1 (5 bases). Trimming took 2 bases from V and 3 from J, leaving 11 bases between them. Germline CDR1 and CDR2: MNHEY and SVGAGI. The CDR3 runs to 14 residues. CDR3 sequence: CASSYAQGVYEQYF. CDR3 sequence (DNA): TGTGCCAGCAGTTACGCGCAGGGTGTCTACGAGCAGTACTTC.

The rearrangement joins TRBV4-2 to TRBJ2-6; D gene ambiguous. This CDR3 is 16 amino acids long. Germline V gene sequence: CDR1 LGHNA, CDR2 YNFKEQ. Trimming removed 4 bases from V and 2 bases from J, with 12 bases in between. CDR3 loop: CASSPTGRAGANVLTF. The CDR3 DNA sequence: TGTGCCAGCAGCCCGACGGGTCGGGCTGGGGCCAACGTCCTGACTTTC.

The chain uses TRBV24-1 and TRBJ2-5; TRBD2 matches at 11 bases. Germline V gene data show CDR1 as KGHDR and CDR2 as SFDVKD. This CDR3 contains 17 residues. Trimming cost V 0 bases and J 4 bases; bases outside gene matches: 6. This CDR3 is CATSDLPGLAGSETQYF. In DNA, the CDR3 is TGTGCCACCAGTGATTTGCCCGGACTAGCGGGCTCAGAGACCCAGTACTTC.

The chain carries TRBV4-1 and TRBJ2-5; 7 positions agree with TRBD1. Germline V gene sequence: CDR1 MGHRA, CDR2 YSYEKL. After removal of 0 bases from V and 7 bases from J, the junction contained 8 bases not matched to a gene. CDR3 size: 15 residues. The CDR3 DNA reads as TGCGCCAGCAGCCAAGAATGGGGGACAGTCTCGACCCAGTACTTC. Its translation is CASSQEWGTVSTQYF.

This clone was counted a single time. The chain is built from TRBV28 and TRBJ1-1; the D is unclear. CDR1 is MDHEN, CDR2 SYDVKM, per germline. The V and J ends lost 8 bases and 1 base respectively, with 17 bases between them. The CDR3 has 15 residues. CDR3 in amino acids: CASRNTGEQNTEAFF. Written as DNA, the CDR3 is TGTGCCAGCCGAAACACCGGGGAACAGAACACTGAAGCTTTCTTT.

As regards this clone: The DNA is left out, because the CDR3 cannot be placed on it with certainty; the CDR3 is given as TCRdb lists it. The chain combines TRBV21-1 with TRBJ2-7; the table's D call, TRBD2, has no DNA check behind it. TRBV21-1 is termed a pseudogene. The CDR3 has 17 residues if both end residues are counted. The CDR3 is CASSKGVASGISYEQYF.

V usage is TRBV5-5 and J usage is TRBJ1-5; TRBD1 agrees at 7 bases. Germline-derived CDR1 and CDR2 are SGHKS and YYEKEE (reference sequence). V was pared by 2 bases and J by 3 bases, with 11 bases of the junction left unmatched. This CDR3 contains 17 residues. CDR3 sequence reads: CASSLRPSGQTNQPQHF. CDR3 bases: TGTGCCAGCAGCTTACGTCCGTCGGGACAGACCAATCAGCCCCAGCATTTT.

The chain carries TRBV28 and TRBJ1-5, with D uncertain. The length of the CDR3 is 12 residues. V lost 6 bases to trimming and J lost 2 bases, with 5 bases between them. The germline V gene encodes CDR1 MDHEN and CDR2 SYDVKM. The CDR3 reads CASSAGNQPQHF. The DNA of the CDR3 is TGTGCCAGCAGCGCGGGCAATCAGCCCCAGCATTTT.

A single count supports this clone. This chain connects TRBV19 to TRBJ1-4, with 11 bases aligning to TRBD1. The V segment lost 6 bases and the J segment 4 bases; nucleotides outside the gene matches: 7. Germline CDR1 is LNHDA and CDR2 is SQIVND (reference sequence). The CDR3 loop spans 16 amino acids. CDR3 sequence reads: CASRITGTGGNEKLFF. CDR3 nucleotides: TGTGCCAGTAGGATTACCGGGACAGGGGGTAATGAAAAACTGTTTTTT.

The chain uses TRBV10-3 and TRBJ1-3, with D maybe TRBD1 (5 bases). CDR3 size: 13 residues. With 7 bases removed from V and 2 bases from J, the gap between germline ends came to 9 bases. Germline values: CDR1 ENHRY, CDR2 SYGVKD. CDR3 amino acids: CAITGLPGNTIYF. Here the CDR3 DNA reads TGTGCCATCACAGGGCTTCCTGGAAACACCATATATTTT.

This clone was seen only a few times. The rearrangement joins TRBV11-2 to TRBJ2-5; D gene unclear. The CDR3 is 11 residues long. The germline gives CDR1 SGHAT, CDR2 FQNNGV. Trimming removed 5 bases at V and 6 bases at J, with 7 bases between. The CDR3 loop is CASSPEQTQYF. CDR3 coding DNA: TGTGCCAGCAGCCCGGAGCAGACCCAGTACTTC.

The chain has TRBV6-5 and TRBJ2-5; D may be TRBD2 (5 bases). V was shortened by 0 bases and J by 5 bases, with 13 bases between the two germline ends. This CDR3 spans 15 amino acids. The germline gives CDR1 MNHEY, CDR2 SVGAGI. CDR3 sequence (DNA): TGTGCCAGCAGTTACTCGACTCCCCCGGGGGAGACCCAGTACTTC. Protein sequence: CASSYSTPPGETQYF.

In its sample, this clone was seen once. The chain employs TRBV9 and TRBJ1-2; 9 bases fit TRBD1. This CDR3 contains 14 residues. Germline CDR1 and CDR2: SGDLS and YYNGEE. V gave up 2 bases and J gave up 8 bases; unmatched junction bases: 7. The CDR3 protein is CASSVAPTGGGYTF. In DNA form, the CDR3 reads TGTGCCAGCAGCGTCGCACCTACAGGGGGCGGCTACACCTTC. Full variable domain (remainder filled in from reference TRBV9 and TRBJ1-2): DSGVTQTPKHLITATGQRVTLRCSPRSGDLSVYWYQQSLDQGLQFLIQYYNGEERAKGNILERFSAQQFPDLHSELNLSSLELGDSALYFCASSVAPTGGGYTFGSGTRLTVV.

The rearrangement uses TRBV7-2 and TRBJ2-1, with D perhaps TRBD1 (6 bases). Germline V CDR1 and CDR2: SGHTA, FQGNSA. V was pared by 6 bases and J by 6 bases, with 15 bases between. The CDR3 totals 14 residues. CDR3 in amino acids: CASRTPGVPNEQFF. CDR3 DNA: TGTGCCAGCAGAACCCCAGGGGTCCCCAATGAGCAGTTCTTC. Full variable domain (outside the CDR3, taken from reference TRBV7-2 and TRBJ2-1): GAGVSQSPSNKVTEKGKDVELRCDPISGHTALYWYRQSLGQGLEFLIYFQGNSAPDKSGLPSDRFSAERTGGSVSTLTIQRTQQEDSAVYLCASRTPGVPNEQFFGPGTRLTVL.